One sample yielded the 21 T cell receptor beta chains listed below, sequenced in a study of T cells after yellow fever vaccination. Via MiXCR, TCRdb re-called the 5' RACE reads, giving one row per CDR3 protein. The top ten hold approximately 2.7% of the sample, which has around 120,000 distinct CDR3 sequences, 7.2% seen once. This specimen was CD4+ T cells sorted from PBMCs, taken roughly 45 days after the first yellow fever vaccination. These receptors all stem from a man younger than 35 who received the YFV17D yellow fever vaccine.

In this sample, this clonotype turned up once. Sequence at one end of the junction differs from germline and may be a read error. The chain employs TRBV29-1 and TRBJ1-1; tentatively, D is TRBD1 (6 bases). This CDR3 comprises 12 residues. CDR1 SQVTM and CDR2 ANQGSEA come from the germline V gene. CDR3 in amino acids: CSAKQGRTEDFF. CDR3 nucleotide sequence: TGCAGCGCGAAACAGGGTAGAACTGAAGATTTCTTT.

This clonotype was found many times. This chain joins TRBV15 and TRBJ2-3; D call uncertain. V gave up 5 bases and J gave up 0 bases, with 3 bases separating them. Germline-derived CDR1 and CDR2 are LNHNV and YYDKDF (reference sequence). The CDR3 totals 12 residues. The CDR3 loop reads CATSASTDTQYF. Written as DNA, the CDR3 is TGTGCCACCAGCGCTAGCACAGATACGCAGTATTTT.

This clonotype was counted at least ten times. The rearrangement joins TRBV12-3 or TRBV12-4 to TRBJ2-3; D not certain. The CDR3 length is 16 residues. Trimming left V 1 base short and J 1 base short, with 12 bases between. The CDR3 nucleotides are TGTGCCAGCAGTTTAGGTCAGGCGTCTGGCACAGATACGCAGTATTTT. Translating gives CASSLGQASGTDTQYF.

This clonotype appeared many times. V gene TRBV4-2 combines with J gene TRBJ2-5; 12 bases are shared with TRBD2. The CDR3 extends over 16 amino acids. The trim removed 0 bases at V and 3 bases at J, leaving 2 bases unmatched. CDR1 and CDR2 (germline): LGHNA, YNFKEQ. The CDR3 region has the DNA TGTGCCAGCAGCCAAGAGAGGACTAGCGGGAAAGAGACCCAGTACTTC. This sequence encodes CASSQERTSGKETQYF.

There are many counts of this clonotype. The V call is TRBV27, the J call TRBJ1-5; tentative D call: TRBD1 (5 bases). Germline values: CDR1 MNHEY, CDR2 SMNVEV (reference sequence). CDR3 size: 12 residues. Trimming left V 9 bases short and J 7 bases short, with 13 bases between. CDR3 amino acids: CASQGVGQPQHF. The CDR3 DNA follows: TGTGCCAGTCAGGGAGTAGGGCAGCCCCAGCATTTT.

The chain joins TRBV29-1 to TRBJ1-2, with a tentative D call TRBD1 (6 bases). The V gene lost 4 bases and the J gene lost 7 bases, with 10 bases spanning the gap. Germline V gene sequence: CDR1 SQVTM, CDR2 ANQGSEA. The CDR3 length is 11 residues. The CDR3 sequence is CSVGQGGGYTF. CDR3 bases: TGCAGCGTTGGTCAAGGGGGTGGCTACACCTTC.

This clonotype showed up many times. The chain uses TRBV6-2 or TRBV6-3 and TRBJ1-1, with 8 bases fitting TRBD1. The CDR3 has 16 residues. Germline-derived CDR1 and CDR2 are MNHEY and SVGEGT. V lost 6 bases and J lost 11; bases outside the gene matches: 20. The CDR3 bases are TGTGCCAGCAGCACCAGAGGGACAGGAGGCACCCTGTTGGCTTTCTTT. Residues: CASSTRGTGGTLLAFF.

This clonotype occurred many times. V is TRBV12-3 or TRBV12-4 and J is TRBJ1-5; D is possibly TRBD1 (6 bases). The length of the CDR3 is 14 residues. Trimming shortened V by 3 bases and J by 6 bases, and 12 bases separated the two germline ends. CDR3 bases: TGTGCCAGCAGTTTTGCAGGGGCCCCTCAGCCCCAGCATTTT. Translating it yields CASSFAGAPQPQHF.

This clonotype was recorded many times. The CDR3 sequence is CASSLYALYQETQYF. The CDR3 DNA follows: TGTGCCAGCAGTTTATATGCCCTATACCAAGAGACCCAGTACTTC. The genes are TRBV27 and TRBJ2-5; D not certain. Deletions cut 1 base from V and 0 bases from J, with 9 bases between. The V gene's germline CDR1 is MNHEY and CDR2 SMNVEV (reference sequence). The CDR3 loop spans 15 amino acids.

Notes on this clonotype: The junction departs from the called germline gene at one end, perhaps through a read error. The chain joins TRBV24-1 to TRBJ1-6, with no clear D. The CDR3 sequence is 14 residues long. Germline V gene lookup returns CDR1 KGHDR and CDR2 SFDVKD. The CDR3 DNA is TGTGCCACCAGCGATTACCCGGCCGGATCACCCCTCCACTTT. The encoded protein is CATSDYPAGSPLHF.

This clonotype was seen at least ten times. CDR3 coding DNA: TGTGCCAGCTCACCGCGAGTGGACGAGACCCAGTACTTC. Translating gives CASSPRVDETQYF. The chain carries TRBV18 and TRBJ2-5; D unclear. Per germline, CDR1 KGHSH and CDR2 LQKENI. Deletions cut 3 bases from V and 5 bases from J, with 10 bases between. There are 13 residues in the CDR3. Variable domain in full (rest from reference TRBV18 and TRBJ2-5): NAGVMQNPRHLVRRRGQEARLRCSPMKGHSHVYWYRQLPEEGLKFMVYLQKENIIDESGMPKERFSAEFPKEGPSILRIQQVVRGDSAAYFCASSPRVDETQYFGPGTRLLVL.

This clonotype was recorded many times. The chain employs TRBV10-3 and TRBJ1-6; D not resolved. Germline lookup yields CDR1 ENHRY and CDR2 SYGVKD. Between the trimmed V and J ends, which lost 2 bases and 0 bases, there was a span of 5 bases. The CDR3 consists of 15 residues. CDR3 residues: CAISERSSYNSPLHF. DNA of the CDR3: TGTGCCATCAGTGAGAGGAGCTCCTATAATTCACCCCTCCACTTT.

With regard to this clonotype: It may be a read error: a sequence one base away is much more abundant. V and J are TRBV28 and TRBJ2-2, with TRBD2 matching 10 bases. Germline CDR1 and CDR2: MDHEN and SYDVKM. This CDR3 has 16 amino acids. The CDR3 is CDSPPSGGTGTGELFF. In DNA, the CDR3 is TGTGACAGCCCCCCTAGCGGGGGCACGGGGACCGGGGAGCTGTTTTTT.

This clonotype was seen many times. The chain couples TRBV3-1 to TRBJ1-4; D gene unclear. This CDR3 is built from 12 residues. Germline-derived CDR1 and CDR2 are LGHDT and YNNKEL (reference sequence). Deletions cut 6 bases from V and 8 bases from J, with 10 bases between. The CDR3 DNA reads TGTGCCAGCAGGAGGAACAAGGAAAAACTGTTTTTT. Translated: CASRRNKEKLFF.

This clonotype came up a few times. The V call is TRBV7-9, the J call TRBJ2-7; 9 bases line up with TRBD1. The CDR3 contains 13 residues. J gave up 9 bases and V 2 bases, and 5 bases lay outside the gene matches. CDR1 is SEHNR, CDR2 FQNEAQ, per germline (reference sequence). CDR3 nucleotide sequence: TGTGCCAGCAGCTTATCGGGACAGGGACGGCAGTACGTC. Amino acids: CASSLSGQGRQYV.

This clonotype was detected only a few times. J is TRBJ1-5 and V is TRBV10-3, with a possible D match to TRBD1 (6 bases). This CDR3 contains 14 residues. CDR1 is ENHRY and CDR2 is SYGVKD in the germline V gene. V was shortened by 5 bases and J by 3 bases, with 11 bases between the two germline ends. Here the CDR3 DNA reads TGTGCCATCAGTCCCAGGGGCTTCAATCAGCCCCAGCATTTT. It encodes CAISPRGFNQPQHF.

This clonotype was recorded at least ten times. The V gene is TRBV29-1, the J gene TRBJ2-1; D is unresolved. Per the germline V gene, CDR1 is SQVTM and CDR2 is ANQGSEA. V was clipped by 7 bases and J by 3 bases, with 13 bases between them. There are 13 residues in the CDR3. The CDR3 DNA is TGCAGCGCGAGGCAGCTTCTCTACAATGAGCAGTTCTTC. Translating it yields CSARQLLYNEQFF.

This clonotype was seen ten or more times. V and J are TRBV2 and TRBJ1-6, with D hard to call. The germline V gene encodes CDR1 SNHLY and CDR2 FYNNEI. Trimming stripped 3 bases from V and 8 bases from J, with 11 bases between. This CDR3 has 14 residues. CDR3 region: CASSDGQVYSPLHF. CDR3 nucleotide sequence: TGTGCCAGCAGTGATGGGCAGGTTTATTCACCCCTCCACTTT.

Only a few counts were recorded for this clonotype. The V and J genes are TRBV28 and TRBJ2-5; no firm D call. The CDR3 consists of 12 residues. Per the germline V gene, CDR1 is MDHEN and CDR2 is SYDVKM. Between the trimmed V and J ends, which lost 6 bases and 6 bases, there was a span of 11 bases. The CDR3 region is CASSLPSKTQYF. The CDR3 nucleotides are TGTGCCAGCAGCCTCCCGTCGAAGACCCAGTACTTC. Full variable domain (remainder filled in from reference TRBV28 and TRBJ2-5): DVKVTQSSRYLVKRTGEKVFLECVQDMDHENMFWYRQDPGLGLRLIYFSYDVKMKEKGDIPEGYSVSREKKERFSLILESASTNQTSMYLCASSLPSKTQYFGPGTRLLVL.

Many counts were recorded for this clonotype. The CDR3 reads CASSQQRIGTDTQYF. Written as DNA, the CDR3 is TGCGCCAGCAGCCAACAGAGAATCGGTACAGATACGCAGTATTTT. The rearrangement joins TRBV5-1 to TRBJ2-3; the D is unclear. V was trimmed by 4 bases and J by 3 bases, leaving 15 bases between them. The CDR3 length is 15 residues. Germline assignment: CDR1 SGHRS and CDR2 YFSETQ.

This clonotype has only a few counts. The V and J genes are TRBV7-8 and TRBJ2-3, with TRBD2 matching 10 bases. Germline V lookup: CDR1 SGHVS, CDR2 FQNEAQ. This CDR3 is 17 amino acids long. J was trimmed by 2 bases and V by 6 bases; bases with no gene match: 11. CDR3: CASSRKAGGKNTDTQYF. Written as DNA, the CDR3 is TGTGCCAGCAGTAGAAAAGCGGGGGGGAAGAACACAGATACGCAGTATTTT.